This T cell receptor beta chain was documented in a study of cytomegalovirus exposure and HLA in healthy donors (dated by TCRdb to about 2017). In terms of the full investigation: According to an earlier analysis of 550 to 750 of the donors, about 180 million T cells yielded 117 million unique TCR beta sequences and 276 Gb of sequence data. About 280 gigabases of sequencing data and roughly 81 million unique TCR sequences made up an early release that covered several hundred HLA-typed donors. Of the roughly 410 genotyped donors, 80% to 90% were placed in the genetic ancestry cluster associated with self-reported Caucasian donors. The aim of the study was to test whether cataloging public T cell receptors could identify signatures of past pathogen exposure. The T cell repertoires of 700 or so subjects were profiled by immunosequencing and related to cytomegalovirus serostatus. Besides the first cohort of around 670 subjects, a separate validation cohort made up of 120 different subjects was used. High-throughput TCR immunosequencing, statistical association of individual TCRs with disease status, and machine learning were combined to predict cytomegalovirus infection status. A later analysis re-analyzed previously published TCR beta repertoires from 600 to 850 donors and added high-resolution HLA genotyping to study TCR occurrence patterns. In the later analysis, no new phenotypic data were used to find candidate immune exposures; instead, reliance was placed on TCR beta sequences and their occurrence across donors. An earlier analysis of a few hundred of the donors applied high-throughput TCR beta sequencing to assess whether each TCR beta V gene segment acted as functional or pseudogenic. Donor age, sex, ethnicity and CMV serostatus were compiled alongside the repertoire data. In a later genetic analysis, genome-wide SNP genotypes for about 65% of the 666 donors were used, and that subset was treated as a discovery cohort. All discovery cohort repertoires had been generated using a single sequencing platform. Both class I and class II loci were covered by HLA typing, at four-digit resolution. The number of typed donors differed by locus: about 620-630 for A, B, C, DRB1 and DQB1; some 500 for DQA1; 600 to 610 for DPA1; and around 470 for DPB1. Because of strong linkage in the cohort, five DR-DQ haplotypes were treated as single units for association and clustering. Among roughly 370 genotyped donors of the cohort, an average of approximately 240,000 unique TCR beta nucleotide sequences were sequenced per donor, around 20% of them non-productive. Overall results and qualifications from the work: In a later analysis, the rate of TCR association differed among HLA loci, with DRB1 alleles having the most associated TCRs and HLA-C alleles having the fewest. Correlated functional status among segregating V segments might be attributable to linkage disequilibrium, but an unknown experimental factor could not be ruled out. In both the original and validation cohorts, the classifier was reported to diagnose cytomegalovirus status with high specificity and sensitivity. The presence/absence analyses assumed that sequencing depth was roughly uniform across donors, and that assumption may not be true. Only TCR beta chains were sequenced in this cohort, and the absence of alpha or paired-chain data limited detectable features. In a later genetic analysis, a missense DCLRE1C variant was associated with V-gene and J-gene trimming of TCR beta chains, and the association was replicated in an independent cohort. Most TCR sequences were seen in very few donors, while some public TCRs were found in many individuals. In a later analysis, HLA-associated TCR beta chains showed more clonal expansion and lower generation probabilities than non-associated chains that were equally common. A few of the identified cytomegalovirus-associated TCR beta chains were confirmed in vitro to be specific for cytomegalovirus antigens. A later analysis associated 16,951 TCR beta sequences with specific HLA alleles at a false discovery rate of 0.05. The authors suggested that the approach could potentially be extended to other disease states and immunological phenotypes. The only immune exposure information available for the cohort was CMV serostatus. The 87-base-pair reads could not distinguish some IMGT-functional V segments, including TRBV6-2 and TRBV6-3, so those segments were excluded. HLA typing was unavailable for some donors at each locus, so association tests used only the typed subset. In a later genetic analysis, fewer N-insertions in productive TCRs were reported among donors in an Asian-associated ancestry cluster than the roughly 700-donor mean. Several of the top co-occurrence clusters appeared to be linked to parvovirus B19, influenza, CMV and Epstein-Barr virus, according to a later analysis. The sequencing pipeline was judged likely to have produced a cluster of highly shared sequence variants as a technical artifact. In an earlier analysis of approximately 590 of the donors, most TCR beta V segments appeared in productive rearrangements about 87% or about 30% of the time, broadly matching IMGT annotations. A further reported finding was that TCR beta sequences accurately predicted the HLA-A and HLA-B alleles for most subjects in the first cohort. Strong co-occurrence of HLA alleles, especially DR and DQ, made assigning TCR associations to individual alleles difficult. In a later analysis, most CMV-associated TCR beta chains were found to appear HLA-restricted, with HLA associations seemingly driven largely by CMV exposure. Because counts were too low, approximately 15 rarely observed V segments, including chromosome 9 orphons, were excluded from the earlier analysis of fewer than 650 of the donors. A total of around 150 TCR beta chains were listed by the study as associated with cytomegalovirus.

In total, more than 500 healthy bone marrow donors made up the cohort. At the time of sampling, every cohort member was nominally healthy, though immune exposures that went unrecorded were likely present. The donor tested CMV seronegative and was one of the 352 seronegative cohort members. Each donor provided a peripheral blood sample, and peripheral blood mononuclear cells were used for TCR beta sequencing. The Qiagen DNeasy Blood Extraction Kit was used to extract genomic DNA from the blood cell samples. From a lookup of the germline V gene, CDR1 and CDR2 are ENHRY and SYGVKD. The CDR3 starts with the cysteine, ends with the phenylalanine, and has 17 residues. Only the CDR3 part of the read is kept: 51 bases, read in frame from the first base. V is pared back by 8 bases and J by 4 bases, with 23 bases lying between the germline termini. The library was obtained by the immunoSEQ multiplex PCR assay. For the multiplex PCR, a mixture combining 60 forward primers for TCR Vbeta segments and 13 reverse primers for TCR Jbeta segments was used. Amplification of the CDR3 region of rearranged TCR beta genes was performed with a multiplex PCR assay on genomic DNA. The Illumina HiSeq System was used to sequence the amplified TCR beta libraries as 87-base-pair reads. On the authors' methods: A later analysis counted 65 million to 90 million unique TCR beta chains across the 550 to 700 repertoires, and around 9.9 million of these chains were shared by at least two donors. To remove PCR and sequencing errors, raw reads were error-corrected and collapsed into unique sequences using a nearest-neighbor algorithm that merged closely related sequences. CDR3 sequences were aligned to IMGT reference sequences to assign V, D and J gene segments. For a sequence to be retained, a match of at least six nucleotides to both a V gene segment and a J gene segment was required. A rearrangement was called productive if the CDR3 had no stop codons and remained in frame with V and J, and every other rearrangement was called non-productive. CDR3 was defined by IMGT convention, running from the second conserved V-encoded cysteine to the conserved J-encoded phenylalanine. The earlier analysis of about 590 of the donors excluded sequences that lacked an unambiguous match to a single V gene segment. In an earlier analysis of about 590 of the donors, a V segment was called functional when productive rearrangements were above 56.7%, and segregating when the standard deviation between donors exceeded 5%. A statistical classification framework was developed to diagnose cytomegalovirus status using the catalog of TCR beta chain sequences. V and J gene assignment, in a later analysis, came from comparing TCR nucleotide sequences with IMGT/GENE-DB human TR gene sequences. Using the TCRdist pipeline, a later analysis assigned CDR3 sequences along with most-parsimonious VDJ recombination scenarios. In a later analysis, each TCR beta chain was defined by its CDR3 amino acid sequence together with its V-gene family, and reads lacking a unique V-gene family were excluded. To address suspected cross-contamination and a sequencing artifact, a later analysis removed roughly 640 highly shared, low-generation-probability nucleotide sequences. In a later analysis, a clonal expansion index was calculated for each public chain from normalized within-repertoire ranks of inferred template counts. In a later analysis, generation probabilities were computed using a VDJ recombination model fitted to out-of-frame rearrangements, and the results were checked against IGoR. In a later analysis, TCR-TCR, TCR-HLA and TCR-CMV co-occurrence was scored with hypergeometric tests, and a repertoire-size bias correction was applied to TCR pairs. In a later analysis, false discovery rates were estimated by permuting HLA or CMV assignments 20 times. A later analysis grouped co-occurring TCRs with DBSCAN, adding TCRdist sequence similarity when clustering within HLA-allele-positive subsets. For co-occurrence clustering, repertoires with fewer than 30,000 or more than 120,000 public chains were excluded, along with roughly five repertoires with anomalous nucleotide sharing. The clones in this table, taken by TCRdb from immuneACCESS, are in-frame only. Not every clone is retained; where verified, under half of the shortfall comes from an unresolved V gene, and the cause of the rest is unknown. V and J calls and clone size are copied from that table; D and trimming were computed from the DNA. Counted in this sample were 190,000 or so clones; 80% of them appeared once. The top ten constitute 0.6% to 0.7% of the sample.

This clone appeared a single time. What this receptor recognizes is not known. No base quality information exists; no much larger clone differs at one position. The sequence came from a boy between 10 and 17 years old in good health and CMV-seronegative. Specimen: PBMCs. Rearrangement joined TRBV10-3 to TRBJ2-2; the best D guess is TRBD1, with 7 bases matching. The CDR3 protein: CAIARGGTVTFTGELFF. The nucleotide sequence reads as follows: TGTGCCATCGCCCGAGGGGGGACAGTTACTTTCACCGGGGAGCTGTTTTTT.